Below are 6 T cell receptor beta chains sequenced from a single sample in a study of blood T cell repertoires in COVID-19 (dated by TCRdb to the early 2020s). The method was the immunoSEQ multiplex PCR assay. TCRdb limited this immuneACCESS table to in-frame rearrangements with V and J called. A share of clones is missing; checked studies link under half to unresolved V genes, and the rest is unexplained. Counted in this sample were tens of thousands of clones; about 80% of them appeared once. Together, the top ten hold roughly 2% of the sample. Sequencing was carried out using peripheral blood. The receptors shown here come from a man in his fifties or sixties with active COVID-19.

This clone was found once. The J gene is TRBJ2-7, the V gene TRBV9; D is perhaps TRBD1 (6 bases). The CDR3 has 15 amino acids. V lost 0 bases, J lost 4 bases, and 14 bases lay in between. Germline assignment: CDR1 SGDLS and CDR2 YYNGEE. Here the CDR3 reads CASSVGAGAGYEQYF. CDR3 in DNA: TGTGCCAGCAGCGTAGGGGCAGGGGCAGGGTACGAGCAGTACTTC.

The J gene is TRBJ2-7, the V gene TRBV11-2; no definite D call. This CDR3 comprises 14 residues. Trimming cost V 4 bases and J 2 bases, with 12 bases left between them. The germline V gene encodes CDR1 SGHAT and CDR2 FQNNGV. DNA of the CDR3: TGTGCCAGCAGCTCCCTGAGGCACCCCTACGAGCAGTACTTC. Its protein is CASSSLRHPYEQYF. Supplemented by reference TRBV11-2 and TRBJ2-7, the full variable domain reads EAGVAQSPRYKIIEKRQSVAFWCNPISGHATLYWYQQILGQGPKLLIQFQNNGVVDDSQLPKDRFSAERLKGVDSTLKIQPAKLEDSAVYLCASSSLRHPYEQYFGPGTRLTVT.

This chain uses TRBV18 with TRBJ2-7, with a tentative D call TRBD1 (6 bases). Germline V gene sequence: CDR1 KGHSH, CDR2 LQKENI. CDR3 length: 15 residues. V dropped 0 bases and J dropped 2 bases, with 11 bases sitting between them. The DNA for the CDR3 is TGTGCCAGCTCACCACCGCAGGGGCGAACCTACGAGCAGTACTTC. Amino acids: CASSPPQGRTYEQYF. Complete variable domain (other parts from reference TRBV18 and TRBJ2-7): NAGVMQNPRHLVRRRGQEARLRCSPMKGHSHVYWYRQLPEEGLKFMVYLQKENIIDESGMPKERFSAEFPKEGPSILRIQQVVRGDSAAYFCASSPPQGRTYEQYFGPGTRLTVT.

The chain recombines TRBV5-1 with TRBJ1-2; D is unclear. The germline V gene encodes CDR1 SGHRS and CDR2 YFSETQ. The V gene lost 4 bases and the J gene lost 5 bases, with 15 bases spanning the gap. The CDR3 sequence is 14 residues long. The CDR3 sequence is CASSPSGQLYGYTF. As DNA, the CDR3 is TGCGCCAGCAGCCCCAGTGGGCAGTTATATGGCTACACCTTC.

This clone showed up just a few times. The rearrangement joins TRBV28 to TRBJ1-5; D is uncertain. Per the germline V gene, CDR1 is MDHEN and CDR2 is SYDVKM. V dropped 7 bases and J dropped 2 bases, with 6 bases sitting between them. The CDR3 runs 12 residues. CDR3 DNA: TGTGCCAGCAAGGAGGGCAATCAGCCCCAGCATTTT. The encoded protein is CASKEGNQPQHF. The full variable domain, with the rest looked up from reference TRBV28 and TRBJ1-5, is DVKVTQSSRYLVKRTGEKVFLECVQDMDHENMFWYRQDPGLGLRLIYFSYDVKMKEKGDIPEGYSVSREKKERFSLILESASTNQTSMYLCASKEGNQPQHFGDGTRLSIL.

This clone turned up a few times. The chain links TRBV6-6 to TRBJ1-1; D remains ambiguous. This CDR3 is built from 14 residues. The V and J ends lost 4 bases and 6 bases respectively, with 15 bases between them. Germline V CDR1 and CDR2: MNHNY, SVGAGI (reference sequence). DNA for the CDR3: TGTGCCAGCAGTTTGGCAGGAGGGAGGTCTGAAGCTTTCTTT. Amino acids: CASSLAGGRSEAFF.